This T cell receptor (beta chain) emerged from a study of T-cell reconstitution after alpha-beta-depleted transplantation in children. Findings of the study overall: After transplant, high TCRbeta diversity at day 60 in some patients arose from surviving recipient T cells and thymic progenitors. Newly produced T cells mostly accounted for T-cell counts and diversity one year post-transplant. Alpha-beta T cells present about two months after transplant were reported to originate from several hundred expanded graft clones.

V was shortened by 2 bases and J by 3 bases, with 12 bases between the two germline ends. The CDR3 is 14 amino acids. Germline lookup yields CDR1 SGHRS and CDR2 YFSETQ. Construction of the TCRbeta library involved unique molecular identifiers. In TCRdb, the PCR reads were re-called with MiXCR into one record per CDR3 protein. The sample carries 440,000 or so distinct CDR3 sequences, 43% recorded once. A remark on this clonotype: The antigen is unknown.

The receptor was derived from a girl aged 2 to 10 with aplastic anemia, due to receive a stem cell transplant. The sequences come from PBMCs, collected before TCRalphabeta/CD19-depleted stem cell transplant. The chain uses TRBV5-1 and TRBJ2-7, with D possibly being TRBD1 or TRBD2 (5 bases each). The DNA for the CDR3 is TGCGCCAGCAGCTTCCGAGCGGACAACTACGAGCAGTACTTC. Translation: CASSFRADNYEQYF.